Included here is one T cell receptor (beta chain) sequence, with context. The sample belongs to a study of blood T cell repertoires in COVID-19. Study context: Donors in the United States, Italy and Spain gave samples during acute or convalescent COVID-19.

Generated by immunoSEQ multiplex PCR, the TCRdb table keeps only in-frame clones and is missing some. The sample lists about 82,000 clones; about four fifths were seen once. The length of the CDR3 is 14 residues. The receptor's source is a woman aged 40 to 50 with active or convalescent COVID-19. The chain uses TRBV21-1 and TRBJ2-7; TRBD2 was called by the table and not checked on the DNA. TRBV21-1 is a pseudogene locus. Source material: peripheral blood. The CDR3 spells CASRRLAGSYEQYF. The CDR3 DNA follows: TGTGCCAGCAGAAGACTAGCTGGCTCCTACGAGCAGTACTTC.